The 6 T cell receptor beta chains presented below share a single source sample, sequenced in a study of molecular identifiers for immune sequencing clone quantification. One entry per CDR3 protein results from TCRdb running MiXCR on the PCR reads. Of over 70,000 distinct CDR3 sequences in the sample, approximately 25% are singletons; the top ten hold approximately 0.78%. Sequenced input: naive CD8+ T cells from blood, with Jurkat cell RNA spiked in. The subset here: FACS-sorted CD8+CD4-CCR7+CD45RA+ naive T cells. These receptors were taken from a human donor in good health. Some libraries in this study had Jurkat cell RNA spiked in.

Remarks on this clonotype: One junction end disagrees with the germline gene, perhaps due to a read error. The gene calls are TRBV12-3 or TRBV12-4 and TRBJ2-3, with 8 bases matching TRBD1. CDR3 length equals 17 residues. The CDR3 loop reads CASSDNPRGQGLDTHYF. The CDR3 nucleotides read TGTGCCAGCAGCGACAACCCCCGTGGACAGGGACTGGATACGCATTATTTT.

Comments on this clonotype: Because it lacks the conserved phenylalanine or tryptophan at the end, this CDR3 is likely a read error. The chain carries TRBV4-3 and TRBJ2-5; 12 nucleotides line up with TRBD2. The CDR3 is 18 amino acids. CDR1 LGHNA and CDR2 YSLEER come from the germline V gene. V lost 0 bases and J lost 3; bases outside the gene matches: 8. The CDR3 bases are TGCGCCAGCAGCCAAGAGACTAGCGGGGGCCTCTTTGAAGAGACCCAGTACTTA. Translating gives CASSQETSGGLFEETQYL.

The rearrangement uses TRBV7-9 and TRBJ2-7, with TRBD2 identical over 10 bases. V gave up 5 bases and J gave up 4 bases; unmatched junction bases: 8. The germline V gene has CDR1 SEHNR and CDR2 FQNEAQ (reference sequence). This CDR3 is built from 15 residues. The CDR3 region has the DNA TGTGCCAGCAGCGGGCTAGCGGGAGCTAGTTACGAGCAGTACTTC. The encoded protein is CASSGLAGASYEQYF.

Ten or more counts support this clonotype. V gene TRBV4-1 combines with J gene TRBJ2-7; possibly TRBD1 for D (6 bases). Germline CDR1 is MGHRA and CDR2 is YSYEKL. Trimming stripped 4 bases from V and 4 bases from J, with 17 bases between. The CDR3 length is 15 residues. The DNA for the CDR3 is TGCGCCAGCAGCCCTGATCCTCAGGGGAGATACGAGCAGTACTTC. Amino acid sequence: CASSPDPQGRYEQYF.

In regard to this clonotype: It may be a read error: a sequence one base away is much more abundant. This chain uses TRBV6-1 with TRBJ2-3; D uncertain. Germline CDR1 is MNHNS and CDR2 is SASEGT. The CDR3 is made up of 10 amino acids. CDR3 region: CVTRTDTQYF. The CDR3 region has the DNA TGTGTCACACGCACAGATACGCAGTATTTT.

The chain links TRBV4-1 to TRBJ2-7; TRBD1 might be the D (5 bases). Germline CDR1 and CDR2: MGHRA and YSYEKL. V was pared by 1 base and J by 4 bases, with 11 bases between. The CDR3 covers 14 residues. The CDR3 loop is CASSQVAGRYEQYF. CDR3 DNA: TGCGCCAGCAGCCAAGTAGCAGGGCGTTACGAGCAGTACTTC.